The clone carrying this T cell receptor (beta chain) was seen only a few times. The antigen remains unidentified. The CDR3 consists of 15 residues. V lost 6 bases to trimming and J lost 0 bases; unmatched junction nucleotides: 6. The germline CDR1 and CDR2 sequences are MNHEY and SVGEGT. Researchers barred patients who had uncontrolled infection, other autoimmune disease, pregnancy or lactation. 9.5 to 10 ml fresh peripheral blood yielded the PBMCs. These data come from a study of T cells in Graves' hyperthyroidism and ophthalmopathy. Overall study results and limits: The authors' 13 V-J model separated ophthalmopathy from stable hyperthyroidism. Within blood appeared most thyroid clonotypes that had expanded above 0.001.

RNA transcripts were the template for amplifying TCR beta CDR3 regions. The HTBI primer set served for first-round RT-PCR of the TCR CDR3. TCRdb processed the multiplex PCR reads anew with MiXCR; each CDR3 protein has one entry. The top ten clones hold approximately 7% of a sample with a few hundred thousand distinct CDR3 sequences, around a sixth of them seen once. This sequence originates from a woman aged 25 to 39 with Graves' hyperthyroidism. Source material: blood. The J gene is TRBJ2-3, the V gene TRBV6-2 or TRBV6-3; 7 nucleotides match TRBD2. The CDR3, as DNA: TGTGCCAGCAGGGAAGCGGGGTACAGCACAGATACGCAGTATTTT. Translated, it gives CASREAGYSTDTQYF.